This T cell receptor (beta chain) is drawn from a study of blood T cell repertoires in COVID-19. Across the whole study: Whether acute or convalescent, the COVID-19 samples came from the United States, Italy and Spain.

Original methodology: By means of reference gene primer amplification, nucleated cell counts were estimated. Some clones are missing from TCRdb's copy, which holds only in-frame ones; the method was immunoSEQ multiplex PCR. The V and J calls and clone size are taken from that table; D and trimming were inferred from the DNA. The sample records around 140,000 clones, around nine tenths being singletons. Sequencing used peripheral blood. The receptor's source is a man aged 45-60 years with active or convalescent COVID-19.

CDR3 DNA sequence: TGTGCCAGCAGCTTTACTAGCGGGAGTCAAGAGACCCAGTACTTC. Translated, it gives CASSFTSGSQETQYF. V gene TRBV5-4 combines with J gene TRBJ2-5; 11 nucleotides line up with TRBD2. V lost 2 bases and J lost 2; bases outside the gene matches: 2. CDR1 is SGHNT and CDR2 is YYREEE in the germline V gene (reference sequence). The CDR3 consists of 15 residues.